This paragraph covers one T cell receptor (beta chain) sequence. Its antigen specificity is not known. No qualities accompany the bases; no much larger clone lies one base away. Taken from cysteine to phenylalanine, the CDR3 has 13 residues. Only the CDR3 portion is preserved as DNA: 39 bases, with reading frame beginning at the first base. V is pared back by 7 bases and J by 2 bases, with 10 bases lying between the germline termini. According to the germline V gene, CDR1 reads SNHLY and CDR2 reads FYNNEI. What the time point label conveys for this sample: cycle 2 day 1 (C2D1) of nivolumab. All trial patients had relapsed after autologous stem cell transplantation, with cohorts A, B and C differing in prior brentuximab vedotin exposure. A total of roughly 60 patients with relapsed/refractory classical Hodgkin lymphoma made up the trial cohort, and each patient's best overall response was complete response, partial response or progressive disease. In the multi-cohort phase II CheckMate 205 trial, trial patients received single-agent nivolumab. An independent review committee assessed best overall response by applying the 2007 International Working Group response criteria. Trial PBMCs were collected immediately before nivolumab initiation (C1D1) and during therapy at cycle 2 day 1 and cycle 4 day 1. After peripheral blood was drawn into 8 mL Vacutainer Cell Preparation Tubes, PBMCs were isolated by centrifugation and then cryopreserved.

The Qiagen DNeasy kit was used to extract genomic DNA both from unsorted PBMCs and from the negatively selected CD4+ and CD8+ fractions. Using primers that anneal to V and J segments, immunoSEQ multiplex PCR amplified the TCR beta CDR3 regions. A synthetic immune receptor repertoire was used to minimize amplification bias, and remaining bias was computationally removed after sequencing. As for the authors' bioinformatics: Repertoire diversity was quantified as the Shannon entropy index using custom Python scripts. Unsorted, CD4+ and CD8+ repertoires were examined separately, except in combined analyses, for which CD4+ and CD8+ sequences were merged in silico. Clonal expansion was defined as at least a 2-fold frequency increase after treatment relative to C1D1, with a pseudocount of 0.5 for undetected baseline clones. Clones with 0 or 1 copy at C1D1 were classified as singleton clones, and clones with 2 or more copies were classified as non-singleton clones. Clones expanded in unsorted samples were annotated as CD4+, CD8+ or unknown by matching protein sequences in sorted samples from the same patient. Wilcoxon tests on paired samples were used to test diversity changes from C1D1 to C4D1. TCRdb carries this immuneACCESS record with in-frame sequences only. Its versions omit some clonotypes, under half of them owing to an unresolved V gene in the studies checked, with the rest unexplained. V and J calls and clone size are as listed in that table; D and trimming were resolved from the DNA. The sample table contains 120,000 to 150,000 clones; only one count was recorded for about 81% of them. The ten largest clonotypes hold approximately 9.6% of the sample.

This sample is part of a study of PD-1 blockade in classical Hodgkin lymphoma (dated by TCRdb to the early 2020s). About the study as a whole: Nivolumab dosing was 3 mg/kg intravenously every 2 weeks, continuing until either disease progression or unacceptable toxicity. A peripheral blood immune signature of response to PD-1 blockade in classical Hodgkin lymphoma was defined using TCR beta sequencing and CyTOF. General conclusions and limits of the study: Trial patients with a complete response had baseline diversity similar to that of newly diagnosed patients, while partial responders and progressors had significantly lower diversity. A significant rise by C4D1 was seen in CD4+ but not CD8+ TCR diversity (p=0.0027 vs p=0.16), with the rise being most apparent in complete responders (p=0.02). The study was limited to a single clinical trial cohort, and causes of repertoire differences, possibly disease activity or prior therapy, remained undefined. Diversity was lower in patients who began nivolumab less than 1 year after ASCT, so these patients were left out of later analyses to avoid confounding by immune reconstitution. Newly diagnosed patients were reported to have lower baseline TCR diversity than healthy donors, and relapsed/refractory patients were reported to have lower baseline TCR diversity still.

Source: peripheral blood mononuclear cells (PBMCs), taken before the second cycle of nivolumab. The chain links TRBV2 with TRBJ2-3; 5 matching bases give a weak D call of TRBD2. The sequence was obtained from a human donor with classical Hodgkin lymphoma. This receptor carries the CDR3 CASTGVNTDTQYF. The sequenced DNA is TGTGCCAGCACCGGGGTAAACACAGATACGCAGTATTTT.